This T cell receptor (beta chain) was obtained from a study of blood T cells in healthy people across ages. About this clonotype: Its antigen is unknown.

Study observations and caveats: While age rose, TCR beta diversity per million T cells dropped in a roughly linear way. Unsorted PBMCs ruled out conclusive naive versus antigen-experienced comparison.

Isolation of PBMCs gave at least 7 million cells per sample. Primers used in a second PCR of about 7 to 12 cycles were a sample-barcoded 5' primer and a J-beta primer mix. Per sample, CDR3-containing paired-end reads numbered at least 2.5 million. TCRdb reanalysed the 5' RACE reads using MiXCR and keeps one entry per CDR3 protein. Of about 1.4 million distinct CDR3 sequences detected, approximately 59% appear once; the ten largest clones hold about 6.7%. The CDR3 length is 11 residues. V was shortened by 8 bases and J by 5 bases, with 6 bases between the two germline ends. Per the germline V gene, CDR1 is MNHNY and CDR2 is SVGAGI (reference sequence).

The origin of this receptor is a man younger than 35 in good health. The chain couples TRBV6-6 to TRBJ2-2, with D unclear. Material for sequencing was blood. CDR3 residues: CASGTTGELFF. DNA for the CDR3: TGTGCCAGCGGAACGACCGGGGAGCTGTTTTTT.